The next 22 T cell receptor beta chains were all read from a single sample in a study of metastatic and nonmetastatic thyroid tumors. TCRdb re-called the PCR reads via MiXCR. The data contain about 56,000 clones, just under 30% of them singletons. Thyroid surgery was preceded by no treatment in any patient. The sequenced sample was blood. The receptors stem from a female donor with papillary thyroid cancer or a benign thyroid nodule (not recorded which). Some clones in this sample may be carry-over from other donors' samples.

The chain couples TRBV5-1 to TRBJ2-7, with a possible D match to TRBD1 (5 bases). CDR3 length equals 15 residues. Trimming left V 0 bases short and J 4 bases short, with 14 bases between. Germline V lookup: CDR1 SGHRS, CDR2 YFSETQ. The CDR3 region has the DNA TGCGCCAGCAGCTTGGTAGAGACAGTGGTGTACGAGCAGTACTTC. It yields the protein CASSLVETVVYEQYF. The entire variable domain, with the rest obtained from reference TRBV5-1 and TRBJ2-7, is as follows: KAGVTQTPRYLIKTRGQQVTLSCSPISGHRSVSWYQQTPGQGLQFLFEYFSETQRNKGNFPGRFSGRQFSNSRSEMNVSTLELGDSALYLCASSLVETVVYEQYFGPGTRLTVT.

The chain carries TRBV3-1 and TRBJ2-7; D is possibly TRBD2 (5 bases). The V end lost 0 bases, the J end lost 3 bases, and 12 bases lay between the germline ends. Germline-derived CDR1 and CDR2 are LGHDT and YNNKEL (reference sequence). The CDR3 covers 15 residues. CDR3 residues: CASSQDSGNRYEQYF. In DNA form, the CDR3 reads TGTGCCAGCAGCCAAGACTCCGGGAATCGCTACGAGCAGTACTTC.

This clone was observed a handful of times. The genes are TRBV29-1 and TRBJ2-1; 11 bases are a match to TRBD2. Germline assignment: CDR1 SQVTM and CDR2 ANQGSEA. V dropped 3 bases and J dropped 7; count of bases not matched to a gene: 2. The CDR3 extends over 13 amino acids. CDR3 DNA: TGCAGCGTTGAGGGACTAGCGGTAAATGAGCAGTTCTTC. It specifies CSVEGLAVNEQFF.

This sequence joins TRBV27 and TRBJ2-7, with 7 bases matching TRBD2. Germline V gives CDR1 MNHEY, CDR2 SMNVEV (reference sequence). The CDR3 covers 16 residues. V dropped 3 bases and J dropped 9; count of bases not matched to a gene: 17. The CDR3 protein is CASSLASGIDPEGQYF. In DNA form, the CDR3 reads TGTGCCAGCAGTTTGGCGAGCGGGATTGATCCCGAGGGGCAGTACTTC.

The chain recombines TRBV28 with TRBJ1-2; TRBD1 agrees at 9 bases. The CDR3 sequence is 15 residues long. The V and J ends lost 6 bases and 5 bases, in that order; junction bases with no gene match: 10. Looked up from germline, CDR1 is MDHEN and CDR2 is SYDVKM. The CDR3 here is CASSPTGQGPYGYTF. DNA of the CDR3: TGTGCCAGCAGCCCCACGGGACAGGGCCCTTATGGCTACACCTTC.

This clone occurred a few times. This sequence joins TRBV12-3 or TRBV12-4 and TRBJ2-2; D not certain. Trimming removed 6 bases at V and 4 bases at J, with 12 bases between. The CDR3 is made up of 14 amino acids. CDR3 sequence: CASSTRHFTGELFF. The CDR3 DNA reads TGTGCCAGCAGCACCCGCCACTTCACCGGGGAGCTGTTTTTT.

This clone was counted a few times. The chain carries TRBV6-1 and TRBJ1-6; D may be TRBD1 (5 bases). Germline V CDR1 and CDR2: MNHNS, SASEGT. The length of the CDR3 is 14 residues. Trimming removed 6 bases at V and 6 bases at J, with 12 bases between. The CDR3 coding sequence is TGTGCCAGCAGGCCGGGACGGATTAATTCACCCCTCCACTTT. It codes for CASRPGRINSPLHF.

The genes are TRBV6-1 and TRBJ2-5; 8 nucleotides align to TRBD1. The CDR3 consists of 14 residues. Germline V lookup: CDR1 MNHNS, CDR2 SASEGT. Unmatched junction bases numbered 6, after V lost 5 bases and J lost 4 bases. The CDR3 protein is CASSPRGRAETQYF. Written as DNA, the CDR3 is TGTGCCAGCAGTCCCAGGGGGCGCGCAGAGACCCAGTACTTC.

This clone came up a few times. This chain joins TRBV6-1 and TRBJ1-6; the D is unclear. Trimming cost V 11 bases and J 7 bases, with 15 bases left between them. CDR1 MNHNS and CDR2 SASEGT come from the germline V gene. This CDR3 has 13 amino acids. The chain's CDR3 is CAGQVSGNSPLHF. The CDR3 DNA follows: TGTGCCGGCCAGGTGAGCGGGAATTCACCCCTCCACTTT.

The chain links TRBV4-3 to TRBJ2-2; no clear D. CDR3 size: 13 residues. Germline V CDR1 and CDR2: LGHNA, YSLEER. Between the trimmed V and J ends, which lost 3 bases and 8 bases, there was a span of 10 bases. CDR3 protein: CASSQRTVGELFF. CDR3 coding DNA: TGCGCCAGCAGCCAGAGGACGGTAGGGGAGCTGTTTTTT.

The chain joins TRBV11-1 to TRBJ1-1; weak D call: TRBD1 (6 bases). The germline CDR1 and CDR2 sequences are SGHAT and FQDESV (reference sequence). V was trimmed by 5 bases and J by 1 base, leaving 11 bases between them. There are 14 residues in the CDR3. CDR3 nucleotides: TGTGCCAGCAGCCGAGAGACAGGGAACACTGAAGCTTTCTTT. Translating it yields CASSRETGNTEAFF.

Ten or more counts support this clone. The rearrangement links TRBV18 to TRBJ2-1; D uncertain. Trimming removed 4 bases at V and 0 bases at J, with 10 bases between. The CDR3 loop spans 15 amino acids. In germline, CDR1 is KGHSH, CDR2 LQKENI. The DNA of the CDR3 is TGTGCCAGCTCACTAGGTCCCAGCTCCTACAATGAGCAGTTCTTC. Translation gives CASSLGPSSYNEQFF. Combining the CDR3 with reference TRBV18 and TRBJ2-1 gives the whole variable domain NAGVMQNPRHLVRRRGQEARLRCSPMKGHSHVYWYRQLPEEGLKFMVYLQKENIIDESGMPKERFSAEFPKEGPSILRIQQVVRGDSAAYFCASSLGPSSYNEQFFGPGTRLTVL.

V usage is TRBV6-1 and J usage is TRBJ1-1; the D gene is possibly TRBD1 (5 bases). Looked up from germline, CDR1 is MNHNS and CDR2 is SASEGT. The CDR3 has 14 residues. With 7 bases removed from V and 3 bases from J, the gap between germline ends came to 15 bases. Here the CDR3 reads CASTRGNEDTEAFF. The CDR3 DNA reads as TGTGCCAGCACGAGGGGAAATGAGGACACTGAAGCTTTCTTT.

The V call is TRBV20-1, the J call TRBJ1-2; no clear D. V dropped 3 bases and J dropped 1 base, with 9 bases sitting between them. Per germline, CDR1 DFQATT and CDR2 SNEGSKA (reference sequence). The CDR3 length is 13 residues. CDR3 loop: CSARPQDNYGYTF. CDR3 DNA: TGCAGTGCTAGGCCCCAGGATAACTATGGCTACACCTTC.

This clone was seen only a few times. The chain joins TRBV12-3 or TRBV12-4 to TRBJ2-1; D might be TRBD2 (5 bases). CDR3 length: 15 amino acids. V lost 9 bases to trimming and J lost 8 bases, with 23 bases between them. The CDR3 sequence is CASSAWAVGRDEQFF. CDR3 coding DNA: TGTGCCAGTAGCGCCTGGGCAGTCGGTCGGGATGAGCAGTTCTTC.

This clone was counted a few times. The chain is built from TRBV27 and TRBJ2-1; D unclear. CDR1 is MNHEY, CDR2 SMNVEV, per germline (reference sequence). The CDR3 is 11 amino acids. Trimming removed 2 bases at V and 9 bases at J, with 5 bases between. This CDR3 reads CASSLRSEQFF. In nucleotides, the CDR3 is TGTGCCAGCAGTTTAAGAAGTGAGCAGTTCTTC.

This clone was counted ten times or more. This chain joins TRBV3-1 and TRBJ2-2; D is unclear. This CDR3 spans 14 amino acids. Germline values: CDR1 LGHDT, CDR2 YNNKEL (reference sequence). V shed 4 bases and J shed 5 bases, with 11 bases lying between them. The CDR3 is CASSPREATGELFF. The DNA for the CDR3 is TGTGCCAGCAGCCCTAGAGAGGCTACCGGGGAGCTGTTTTTT. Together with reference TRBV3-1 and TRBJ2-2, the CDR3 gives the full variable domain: DTAVSQTPKYLVTQMGNDKSIKCEQNLGHDTMYWYKQDSKKFLKIMFSYNNKELIINETVPNRFSPKSPDKAHLNLHINSLELGDSAVYFCASSPREATGELFFGEGSRLTVL.

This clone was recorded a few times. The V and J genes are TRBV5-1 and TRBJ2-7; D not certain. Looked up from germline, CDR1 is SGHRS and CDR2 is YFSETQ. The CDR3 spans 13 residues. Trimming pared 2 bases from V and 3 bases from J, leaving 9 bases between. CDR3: CASSFLGNYEQYF. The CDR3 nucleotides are TGCGCCAGCAGCTTTTTGGGGAACTACGAGCAGTACTTC.

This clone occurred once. The CDR3 DNA follows: TGCGCCAGCAGCTTCGGGACAGAGGGCGGGGAGCTGTTTTTT. Translation gives CASSFGTEGGELFF. V and J are TRBV5-1 and TRBJ2-2; TRBD1 aligns across 7 bases. The CDR3 is made up of 14 amino acids. With V trimmed by 2 bases and J by 7 bases, 5 bases remained unmatched. Germline loops: CDR1 SGHRS, CDR2 YFSETQ.

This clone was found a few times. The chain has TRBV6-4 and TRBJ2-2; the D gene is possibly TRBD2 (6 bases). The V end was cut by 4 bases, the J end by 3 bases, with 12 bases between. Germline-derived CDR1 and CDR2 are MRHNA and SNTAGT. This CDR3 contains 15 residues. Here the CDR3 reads CASSARGIDTGELFF. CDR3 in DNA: TGTGCCAGCAGTGCCCGGGGGATCGACACCGGGGAGCTGTTTTTT.

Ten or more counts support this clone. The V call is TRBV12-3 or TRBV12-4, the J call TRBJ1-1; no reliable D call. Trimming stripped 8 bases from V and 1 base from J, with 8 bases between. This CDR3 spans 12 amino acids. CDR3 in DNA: TGTGCCAGCCGCCCAGGGAACACTGAAGCTTTCTTT. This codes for CASRPGNTEAFF.

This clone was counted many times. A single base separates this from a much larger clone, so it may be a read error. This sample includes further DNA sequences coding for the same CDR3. The CDR3 spells CASSLDPGPNAEAFF. The CDR3 bases are TGTGCCAGCAGCTTAGATCCAGGGCCTAACGCTGAAGCTTTCTTT. V usage is TRBV11-2 and J usage is TRBJ1-1; D is possibly TRBD1 (5 bases). Germline V CDR1 and CDR2: SGHAT, FQNNGV. The CDR3 is 15 amino acids. The V gene lost 0 bases and the J gene lost 6 bases, with 14 bases spanning the gap.